This T cell receptor (beta chain) was documented in a study of cytomegalovirus exposure and HLA in healthy donors. As to this clone: Its antigen is still unknown.

Study findings and constraints: Data from an earlier analysis indicated that most TCR beta V segments were productive either about 90% or about 30% of the time. The study reported that TCR beta sequences accurately predicted HLA-A and HLA-B alleles in most subjects.

With 60 Vbeta and 13 Jbeta primers, the PCR was carried out. Original methodology: In a later analysis, around 10 million of 65 million to 90 million unique beta chains occurred in at least two donors. The protocol was immunoSEQ multiplex PCR, while the TCRdb copy is restricted to in-frame clones and leaves out a portion. That table gives V, J and clone size, and the DNA gave D and trimming. The data show 160,000 or so clones, 82% seen once. The CDR3 spans 16 residues. CDR1 LNHDA and CDR2 SQIVND come from the germline V gene (reference sequence). Unmatched junction bases numbered 12, after V lost 3 bases and J lost 7 bases.

The source of this sequence is a woman in her forties or fifties in good health and CMV-seropositive. Source material: PBMCs. The chain employs TRBV19 and TRBJ2-1; 7 bases align to TRBD2. This CDR3 reads CASSMGGANNLNEQFF. The CDR3 DNA sequence: TGTGCCAGTAGTATGGGAGGGGCAAATAACTTGAATGAGCAGTTCTTC.